The T cell receptor beta chain under discussion was sequenced for a study of blood T cell repertoires in COVID-19 (dated by TCRdb to 2018 to 2021). Background for the entire study: Collaborator samples came from the United States, Italy and Spain and covered acute and convalescent phases of COVID-19. Where available, HLA class I and class II types were taken from metadata supplied by the sample provider and were not determined by assay-based typing. The dataset comprised deeply sampled blood TCRbeta repertoires from subjects exposed to, actively infected with, or recovered from COVID-19. The material from the prospective study consisted of cDNA or gDNA derived from T cells, B-cell-depleted T cells, or PBMCs. The samples were drawn from two sources: the first 160 participants of the ongoing ImmuneRACE study, and 1,200 or so subjects contributed by 6 global collaborators. A de-identified subject ID, COVID-19 status, age in years and sex were almost always included in the sample metadata. A freely available public database, intended as a resource for researchers studying the immune response to SARS-CoV-2, is where the repertoires were released. Overall results and qualifications from the work: The amount of clinical and demographic metadata varied by source and participant and was provided uncurated.

The immunoSEQ Assay, a bias-controlled multiplex PCR, was used to amplify TCRbeta CDR3 regions from genomic DNA. Concerning the study's data processing: Nucleated cell counts per sample were estimated from amplification of reference gene primers within the assay. Sequence reads were collapsed and filtered to measure the absolute abundance of every unique TCRbeta CDR3 rearrangement. Productive Simpson clonality was computed per sample as the square root of Simpson's diversity index over productive rearrangements. This immuneACCESS table, as held by TCRdb, lists in-frame sequences with V and J called but not all clones. Of the missing ones, under half trace to an unresolved V gene in checked studies; the others have no known cause. V and J calls and clone size are copied from that table; D and trimming were computed from the DNA. This sample lists roughly 220,000 clones; about four fifths were detected once. Roughly 8% of the sample rests with the top ten.

One collaborating source in Seattle enrolled patients while the patients were actively infected and followed the patients over time throughout the course of disease. Collaborating institutions collected whole blood in K2EDTA tubes following their own protocols. Collaborator samples were shipped for TCRbeta analysis as frozen whole blood, isolated PBMCs, or DNA extracted from either sample type. As for this clone: Its antigen target is currently unknown. Per-base qualities were not stored, and no clone one base away is much larger.

CDR1 and CDR2 (MNHEY, SVGAGI) derive from the germline V gene. Including the terminal cysteine and phenylalanine, the CDR3 comprises 15 residues. This entry keeps only the CDR3 DNA: 45 bases, framed from base 1. V lost 5 bases and J lost 8 bases; the stretch between them is 18 bases long. This sequence uses TRBV6-5 and TRBJ1-4; TRBD1 might be the D gene, on 5 matching bases. This clonotype was obtained from a woman aged 80 or over with COVID-19, enrolled during active disease. Material for sequencing was peripheral blood. The nucleotide sequence reads as follows: TGTGCCAGCAGTCCCCGGAGGGGAGAAGGGGAAAAACTGTTTTTT. It translates to CASSPRRGEGEKLFF.